Below, 17 T cell receptor beta chains from the same sample are listed, as sequenced in a study of Graves' ophthalmopathy and Graves' hyperthyroidism. Using RNA transcripts, the TCR beta CDR3 regions were amplified. HTBI primers were used in a first-round RT-PCR, which preceded a second-round multiplex PCR. TCRdb redid the calling of the multiplex PCR reads with MiXCR, one entry per CDR3 protein. This sample has roughly 400,000 distinct CDR3 sequences, with roughly 15% found just once. Sequenced sample: peripheral blood. The source is a woman between 18 and 29 years old with stable Graves' hyperthyroidism.

V is TRBV12-5 and J is TRBJ2-7, with 7 positions matching TRBD2. From germline, CDR1 is LGHNT and CDR2 FRNRAP. With V trimmed by 0 bases and J by 1 base, 9 bases remained unmatched. The CDR3 runs to 17 residues. The CDR3 bases are TGTGCTAGTGGTTTGGTCTGGCGGGGGAAGGTTTCCTACGAGCAGTACTTC. This codes for CASGLVWRGKVSYEQYF.

Ten or more counts support this clonotype. This chain connects TRBV7-2 to TRBJ1-1, with D uncertain. Trimming cost V 0 bases and J 0 bases, with 8 bases left between them. In germline, CDR1 is SGHTA, CDR2 FQGNSA. This CDR3 is 15 amino acids long. CDR3 bases: TGTGCCAGCAGCTTAGCGGAATATCTGAACACTGAAGCTTTCTTT. Encoded protein: CASSLAEYLNTEAFF.

This clonotype was recorded many times. V is TRBV12-3 or TRBV12-4 and J is TRBJ1-5, with D possibly matching TRBD1 (5 bases). The CDR3 loop spans 13 amino acids. The germline V and J ends were trimmed by 8 bases and 4 bases, with 12 bases remaining between them. The CDR3 region has the DNA TGTGCCAGCCGATGGGACGGGAATCAGCCCCAGCATTTT. As protein: CASRWDGNQPQHF.

This clonotype has at least ten counts. The CDR3 loop is CASSYGQGNYGYTF. The DNA for the CDR3 is TGTGCCAGCAGTTACGGACAGGGTAACTATGGCTACACCTTC. The chain combines TRBV6-5 with TRBJ1-2, with 8 bases matching TRBD1. Germline V gene lookup returns CDR1 MNHEY and CDR2 SVGAGI. The length of the CDR3 is 14 residues. The junction had 0 bases not matched to a gene; V was cut back by 2 bases and J by 1 base.

In this sample, this clonotype turned up many times. V and J are TRBV12-3 or TRBV12-4 and TRBJ1-1; D might be TRBD1 (5 bases). Deletions cut 6 bases from V and 8 bases from J, with 16 bases between. This CDR3 comprises 13 residues. CDR3 coding DNA: TGTGCCAGCAGCAAAAGACAGCAAAGAGAAGCTTTCTTT. Translation gives CASSKRQQREAFF.

The gene calls are TRBV5-1 and TRBJ1-1, with D hard to call. The CDR3 spans 16 residues. CDR1 and CDR2 from the germline V gene are SGHRS and YFSETQ. The V and J ends lost 4 bases and 0 bases respectively, with 16 bases between them. CDR3 in amino acids: CASSPPNWPLNTEAFF. The CDR3 DNA follows: TGCGCCAGCAGCCCTCCAAATTGGCCTTTGAACACTGAAGCTTTCTTT.

This clonotype was seen ten or more times. The chain is built from TRBV27 and TRBJ1-2; 7 nucleotides align to TRBD1. Germline CDR1 is MNHEY and CDR2 is SMNVEV (reference sequence). The CDR3 contains 13 residues. Unmatched junction bases numbered 7, after V lost 2 bases and J lost 10 bases. This chain's CDR3 is CASSLSYRGPYTF. The CDR3 DNA is TGTGCCAGCAGTTTAAGTTACAGGGGTCCCTACACCTTC.

This clonotype was recorded many times. V is TRBV11-3 and J is TRBJ1-2, with D hard to call. The CDR3 spans 14 residues. The V and J ends lost 5 bases and 7 bases respectively, with 17 bases between them. CDR1 is SGHNT, CDR2 YENEEA, per germline. In nucleotides, the CDR3 is TGTGCCAGCAGCCGTACGCCCCATTCATTTGGCTACACCTTC. Translation: CASSRTPHSFGYTF.

Ten or more counts support this clonotype. The V call is TRBV7-2, the J call TRBJ1-6, with 7 bases matching TRBD1. Germline lookup yields CDR1 SGHTA and CDR2 FQGNSA. This CDR3 has 15 residues. V shed 1 base, J shed 7 bases, and the junction held 4 bases outside the gene matches. CDR3 residues: CASSLDRGSNSPLHF. The CDR3 region has the DNA TGTGCCAGCAGCTTAGACAGGGGATCAAATTCACCCCTCCACTTT.

This clonotype showed up many times. The rearrangement joins TRBV5-1 to TRBJ2-7; 8 bases agree with TRBD2. This CDR3 is 15 amino acids long. The trim removed 0 bases at V and 3 bases at J, leaving 5 bases unmatched. Germline CDR1 SGHRS, CDR2 YFSETQ. The CDR3 is CASSLASGGFYEQYF. CDR3 in DNA: TGCGCCAGCAGCTTGGCCAGCGGGGGTTTCTACGAGCAGTACTTC. The full variable domain, rest sourced from reference TRBV5-1 and TRBJ2-7, is KAGVTQTPRYLIKTRGQQVTLSCSPISGHRSVSWYQQTPGQGLQFLFEYFSETQRNKGNFPGRFSGRQFSNSRSEMNVSTLELGDSALYLCASSLASGGFYEQYFGPGTRLTVT.

Details on this clonotype: At one end the junction does not follow the germline gene, possibly because of a read error. V gene TRBV7-2 combines with J gene TRBJ1-2, with a possible D match to TRBD1 (5 bases). Germline V lookup: CDR1 SGHTA, CDR2 FQGNSA. This CDR3 region has 13 residues. The DNA for the CDR3 is TGTGCCAGCAGCTTAGGTGGGGCAGGATTCCCCTCCTTC. Protein sequence: CASSLGGAGFPSF.

This clonotype was counted at least ten times. This chain links TRBV2 with TRBJ2-7; the D gene is possibly TRBD1 (6 bases). V lost 8 bases, J lost 7 bases, and 12 bases lay in between. Germline loops: CDR1 SNHLY, CDR2 FYNNEI. The CDR3 consists of 11 residues. The chain's CDR3 is CASVTGSEQYF. In nucleotides, the CDR3 is TGTGCCAGCGTAACAGGGTCTGAGCAGTACTTC. Filled out from reference TRBV2 and TRBJ2-7, the complete variable domain reads EPEVTQTPSHQVTQMGQEVILRCVPISNHLYFYWYRQILGQKVEFLVSFYNNEISEKSEIFDDQFSVERPDGSNFTLKIRSTKLEDSAMYFCASVTGSEQYFGPGTRLTVT.

On this clonotype itself: A read error may explain this, as a much larger clone is one base away. The CDR3 does not close with the conserved phenylalanine or tryptophan, likely indicating a read error. The chain recombines TRBV5-1 with TRBJ2-3; 8 bases align to TRBD1. This CDR3 comprises 15 residues. Trimming cost V 0 bases and J 2 bases; bases outside gene matches: 2. Germline assignment: CDR1 SGHRS and CDR2 YFSETQ. CDR3 nucleotides: TGCGCCAGCAGCTTGGGGGACAGGTCCACAGATACGCAGTATTGT. This sequence encodes CASSLGDRSTDTQYC.

Many counts were recorded for this clonotype. The V and J genes are TRBV24-1 and TRBJ1-2, with D possibly matching TRBD1 (5 bases). With 3 bases removed from V and 4 bases from J, the gap between germline ends came to 11 bases. The CDR3 has 14 amino acids. The germline gives CDR1 KGHDR, CDR2 SFDVKD. This CDR3 is CATSDDGRAYGYTF. In DNA, the CDR3 is TGTGCCACCAGTGATGACGGCAGGGCCTATGGCTACACCTTC.

This clonotype was counted many times. The rearrangement joins TRBV20-1 to TRBJ2-7, with TRBD2 matching over 11 bases. Losses at the gene ends were 0 bases for V and 1 base for J; bases not matched to a gene: 5. The length of the CDR3 is 16 residues. Germline V lookup: CDR1 DFQATT, CDR2 SNEGSKA (reference sequence). The CDR3 DNA reads TGCAGTGCTAGAGAAGGGGGGACTAGCGGTTCCTACGAGCAGTACTTC. This encodes CSAREGGTSGSYEQYF.

This clonotype was detected many times. The chain has TRBV7-3 and TRBJ1-1; D unresolved. The CDR3 loop spans 13 amino acids. The germline V gene encodes CDR1 SGHTA and CDR2 FQGTGA. V gave up 5 bases and J gave up 0 bases, with 7 bases separating them. In DNA, the CDR3 is TGTGCCAGCAGCGATACAGTGAACACTGAAGCTTTCTTT. It is translated as CASSDTVNTEAFF.

With respect to this clonotype: It may be a read error: a sequence one base away is much more abundant. Since no conserved phenylalanine or tryptophan closes the CDR3, a read error is the likely cause. The rearrangement joins TRBV20-1 to TRBJ2-7; D remains ambiguous. V was shortened by 0 bases and J by 0 bases, with 12 bases between the two germline ends. This CDR3 contains 15 residues. Germline V CDR1 and CDR2: DFQATT, SNEGSKA (reference sequence). The CDR3 region is CSARDPTKSSYEQYS. CDR3 nucleotide sequence: TGCAGTGCTAGAGACCCGACCAAAAGCTCCTACGAGCAGTACTCC.